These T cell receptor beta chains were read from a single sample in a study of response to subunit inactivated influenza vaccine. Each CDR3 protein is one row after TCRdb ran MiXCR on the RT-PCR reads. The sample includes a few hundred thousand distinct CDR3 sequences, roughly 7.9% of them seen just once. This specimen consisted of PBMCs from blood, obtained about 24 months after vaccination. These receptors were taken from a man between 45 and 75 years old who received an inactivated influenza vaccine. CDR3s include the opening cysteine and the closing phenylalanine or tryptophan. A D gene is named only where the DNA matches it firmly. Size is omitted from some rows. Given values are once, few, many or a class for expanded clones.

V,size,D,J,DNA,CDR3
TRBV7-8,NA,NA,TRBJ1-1,TGTGCCAGCAGCTTAACGACAGGAATGAACACTGAAGCTTTCTTT,CASSLTTGMNTEAFF
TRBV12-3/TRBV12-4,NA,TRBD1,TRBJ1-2,TGTGCCGTCAAACAGGAAAGGGGGCTCTATGGCTACACCTTC,CAVKQERGLYGYTF
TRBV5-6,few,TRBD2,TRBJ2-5,TGTGCCAGCAGCGCTGGGACTACCGAAGAGACCCAGTACTTC,CASSAGTTEETQYF
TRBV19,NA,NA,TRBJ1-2,TGTGCCAGTAGTGACGGCCGGGGGAGAGACTATGGCTACACCTTC,CASSDGRGRDYGYTF
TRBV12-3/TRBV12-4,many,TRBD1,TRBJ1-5,TGTGCCAGCAGTTCCCGGGGACAGAATAATCAGCCCCAGCATTTT,CASSSRGQNNQPQHF
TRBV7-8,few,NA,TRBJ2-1,TGTGCCAGCAGCCCCTTCGTGGGGTTCTACGACAATGAGCAGTTCTTC,CASSPFVGFYDNEQFF
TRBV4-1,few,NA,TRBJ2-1,TGCGCCAGCAGCCCCTCGGAGGGATTCGCCTACAATGAGCAGTTCTTC,CASSPSEGFAYNEQFF
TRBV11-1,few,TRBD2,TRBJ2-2,TGTGCCAGCAGCCTCCTGGGGGGACTAGCGGGACACACCGGGGAGCTGTTTTTT,CASSLLGGLAGHTGELFF
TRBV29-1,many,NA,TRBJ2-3,TGCAGCGTTGGATCGGGAGCTGGAGATACGCAGTATTTT,CSVGSGAGDTQYF
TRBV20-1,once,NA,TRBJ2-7,TGCAGTGCTGCGGGGTACTCCTACGAGCAGTACTTC,CSAAGYSYEQYF
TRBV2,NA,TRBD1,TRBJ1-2,TGTGCCAACGACGAAGGGGGCCCTAACTATGGCTACACCTTC,CANDEGGPNYGYTF
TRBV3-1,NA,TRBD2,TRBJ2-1,TGTGCCAGCAGCCAAGATATTAGCGGGGGGCCTTACAATGAGCAGTTCTTC,CASSQDISGGPYNEQFF
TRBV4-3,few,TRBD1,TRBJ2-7,TGCGCCAGCAGCCAAGGGAGAGACAGGGGGCAAACCTACGAGCAGTACTTC,CASSQGRDRGQTYEQYF
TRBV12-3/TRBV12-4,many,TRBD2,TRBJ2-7,TGTGCCAGCAGTATAGGGACTAGCGGCATATACGAGCAGTACTTC,CASSIGTSGIYEQYF
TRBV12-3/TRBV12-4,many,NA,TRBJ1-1,TGTGCCAGCAGTTTCGGGGGGGCCATCACTGAAGCTTTCTTT,CASSFGGAITEAFF
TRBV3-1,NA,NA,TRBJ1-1,TGTGCCAGCAGCCAAGACCCGATAGGGGCCATGAACACTGAAGCTTTCTTT,CASSQDPIGAMNTEAFF
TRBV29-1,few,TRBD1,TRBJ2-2,TGCAGCGTTGGAAGGACAGGGAACACCGGGGAGCTGTTTTTT,CSVGRTGNTGELFF
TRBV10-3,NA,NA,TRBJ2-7,TGTGCCATCAGTGAGGGGGGGCCCTCCTACGAGCAGTACTTC,CAISEGGPSYEQYF
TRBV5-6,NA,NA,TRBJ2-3,TGTGCCAGCAAGCCGAGCGGGAGCACAGATACGCAGTATTTT,CASKPSGSTDTQYF
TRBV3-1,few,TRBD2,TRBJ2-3,TGTGCCAGCAGCCAAGTCGCGACGGGAGGCGGCACAGATACGCAGTATTTT,CASSQVATGGGTDTQYF
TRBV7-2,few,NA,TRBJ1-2,TGTGCCAGCAGCTTAGTGGGGGCTCGTGGCTACACCTTC,CASSLVGARGYTF
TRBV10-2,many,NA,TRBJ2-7,TGCGCCAGCAGCGGGGGGCCCTACGAGCAGTACTTC,CASSGGPYEQYF
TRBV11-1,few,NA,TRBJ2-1,TGTGCCAGCAGCTTAGAGGGCCCCTATGGTGAGCAGTTCTTC,CASSLEGPYGEQFF
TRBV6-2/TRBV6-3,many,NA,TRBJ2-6,TGTGCCAGCCTTGCGAGGCGTGATGGGGCCAACGTCCTGACTTTC,CASLARRDGANVLTF
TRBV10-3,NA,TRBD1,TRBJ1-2,TGTGCCATCTTGCCCGGGACAGGAAACTTTTCTAACTATGGCTACACCTTC,CAILPGTGNFSNYGYTF
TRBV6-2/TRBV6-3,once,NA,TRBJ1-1,TGTGCCAGCAGTTACGGTCCGGGTATGAACACTGAAGCTTTCTTT,CASSYGPGMNTEAFF
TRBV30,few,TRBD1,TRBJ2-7,TGTGCCTGGAGTAAACAGGGGTACGAGCAGTACTTC,CAWSKQGYEQYF
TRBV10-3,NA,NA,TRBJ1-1,TGTGCCATCGGTGTCGGTCAGGACACTGAAGCTTTCTTT,CAIGVGQDTEAFF
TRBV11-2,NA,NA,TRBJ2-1,TGTGCCAGCAGCCCCTATTTTTTGGCAGGAGCTGAGCAGTTCTTC,CASSPYFLAGAEQFF
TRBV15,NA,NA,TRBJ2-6,TGTGCCACCAGCAGAGTGGACAACTCTGGGGCCAACGTCCTGACTTTC,CATSRVDNSGANVLTF
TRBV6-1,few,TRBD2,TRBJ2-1,TGTGCCAGCAGTGAATTTTCGGGGGGGCCCTACAATGAGCAGTTCTTC,CASSEFSGGPYNEQFF
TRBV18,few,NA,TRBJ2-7,TGTGCCAGCTCACCAAATTCGGCAGACTCCTACGAGCAGTACTTC,CASSPNSADSYEQYF
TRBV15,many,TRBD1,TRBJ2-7,TGTGCCACCAGCAGAGAGGGGACAGGTGCCTACGAGCAGTACTTC,CATSREGTGAYEQYF
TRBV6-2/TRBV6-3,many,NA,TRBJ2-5,TGTGCCAGCAGTCCGCCGGGGAACGGCGAAGAGACCCAGTACTTC,CASSPPGNGEETQYF
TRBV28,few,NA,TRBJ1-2,TGTGCCAGCAGGAGTTATGCACAGGGCTACACCTTC,CASRSYAQGYTF
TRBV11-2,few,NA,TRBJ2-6,TGTGCCAGCAGCTTAGTAGGGGGAGGGGTTTCTGGGGCCAACGTCCTGACTTTC,CASSLVGGGVSGANVLTF
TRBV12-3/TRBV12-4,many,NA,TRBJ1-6,TGTGCCAGCAGCCCTTCCGGCAATGCACCCCTCCACTTT,CASSPSGNAPLHF
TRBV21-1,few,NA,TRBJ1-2,TGTGCCAGCAGCAAAGTAAGGGGCCGACAGGGAGTTTATGGCTACACCTTC,CASSKVRGRQGVYGYTF
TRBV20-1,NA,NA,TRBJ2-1,TGCAGTGCTTGGGTGGGGGCAGGGGTTAGCTCCTACAATGAGCAGTTCTTC,CSAWVGAGVSSYNEQFF
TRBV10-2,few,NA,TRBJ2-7,TGCGCCAGCAATGGGGGGGCCTCCTACGAGCAGTACTTC,CASNGGASYEQYF
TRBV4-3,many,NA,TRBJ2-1,TGCGCCAGCAGTCGGGGCCTCCTCTCCTACAATGAGCAGTTCTTC,CASSRGLLSYNEQFF
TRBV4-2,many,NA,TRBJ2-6,TGTGCCAGCAACGGAGGTTCTGGGGCCAACGTCCTGACTTTC,CASNGGSGANVLTF
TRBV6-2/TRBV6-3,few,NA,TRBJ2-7,TGTGCCAGCAGTCCTACGAGGGGGGAGCAGTACTTC,CASSPTRGEQYF
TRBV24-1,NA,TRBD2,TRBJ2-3,TGTGCCACCAGTGAAGGACTAGCGGGGGTCACAGATACGCAGTATTTT,CATSEGLAGVTDTQYF
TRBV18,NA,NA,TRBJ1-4,TGTGCCAGCTCACCACAATGGGGCCCTAATGAAAAACTGTTTTTT,CASSPQWGPNEKLFF